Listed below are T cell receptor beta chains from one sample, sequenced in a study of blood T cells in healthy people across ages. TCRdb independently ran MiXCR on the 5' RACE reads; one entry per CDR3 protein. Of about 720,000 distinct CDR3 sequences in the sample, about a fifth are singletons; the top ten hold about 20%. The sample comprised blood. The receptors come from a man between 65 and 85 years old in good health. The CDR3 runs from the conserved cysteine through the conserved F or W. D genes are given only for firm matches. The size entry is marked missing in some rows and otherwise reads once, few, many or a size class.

CDR3aa: CASSQSSAERLFF
CDR3nt: TGTGCCAGCAGCCAATCTTCCGCTGAAAGACTGTTTTTT
abundance: -
v_gene: TRBV12-3/TRBV12-4
j_gene: TRBJ1-4
d_gene: -

CDR3aa: CASSPLPDSPGNEQFF
CDR3nt: TGTGCCAGCTCACCACTCCCGGACAGCCCGGGCAATGAGCAGTTCTTC
abundance: few
v_gene: TRBV18
j_gene: TRBJ2-1
d_gene: -

CDR3aa: CASSLGGGLRYEQYF
CDR3nt: TGTGCCAGCAGCCTCGGGGGAGGGTTAAGGTACGAGCAGTACTTC
abundance: few
v_gene: TRBV12-3/TRBV12-4
j_gene: TRBJ2-7
d_gene: TRBD2

CDR3aa: CASSAFQGLNTEAFF
CDR3nt: TGTGCCAGCAGCGCATTCCAGGGCCTGAACACTGAAGCTTTCTTT
abundance: -
v_gene: TRBV9
j_gene: TRBJ1-1
d_gene: -

CDR3aa: CASSPGDSYYEQYF
CDR3nt: TGTGCCAGCAGCCCTGGGGACAGCTACTACGAGCAGTACTTC
abundance: few
v_gene: TRBV7-8
j_gene: TRBJ2-7
d_gene: TRBD1

CDR3aa: CASSQLRQNTVAFF
CDR3nt: TGTGCCAGCAGCCAGCTTAGACAGAACACTGTAGCTTTCTTT
abundance: -
v_gene: TRBV14
j_gene: TRBJ1-1
d_gene: -

CDR3aa: CASSQDRTGQGSTEAFF
CDR3nt: TGTGCCAGCAGCCAAGATCGGACAGGGCAGGGAAGCACTGAAGCTTTCTTT
abundance: few
v_gene: TRBV3-1
j_gene: TRBJ1-1
d_gene: TRBD1

CDR3aa: CASSVATGGAGEKLFF
CDR3nt: TGTGCCAGCAGCGTAGCGACAGGGGGCGCGGGTGAAAAACTGTTTTTT
abundance: few
v_gene: TRBV9
j_gene: TRBJ1-4
d_gene: TRBD1

CDR3aa: CASSLNVGVNEQFF
CDR3nt: TGTGCCAGCAGCTTAAATGTAGGGGTGAATGAGCAGTTCTTC
abundance: -
v_gene: TRBV7-2
j_gene: TRBJ2-1
d_gene: -

CDR3aa: CASSRQGSYEQYF
CDR3nt: TGTGCCAGCAGTCGGCAAGGTTCCTACGAGCAGTACTTC
abundance: many
v_gene: TRBV6-6
j_gene: TRBJ2-7
d_gene: -

CDR3aa: CSARDTANTEAFF
CDR3nt: TGCAGTGCTAGAGATACAGCGAACACTGAAGCTTTCTTT
abundance: -
v_gene: TRBV20-1
j_gene: TRBJ1-1
d_gene: -

CDR3aa: CASSQVVGRVDGYTF
CDR3nt: TGTGCCAGCAGCCAAGTGGTCGGCAGGGTGGATGGCTACACCTTC
abundance: -
v_gene: TRBV3-1
j_gene: TRBJ1-2
d_gene: -

CDR3aa: CASSEPDRRSYNEQFF
CDR3nt: TGCGCCAGCAGCGAGCCGGACAGGCGTTCCTACAATGAGCAGTTCTTC
abundance: few
v_gene: TRBV5-1
j_gene: TRBJ2-1
d_gene: TRBD1

CDR3aa: CASSQARGLGEKLFF
CDR3nt: TGCGCCAGCAGCCAGGCCAGGGGATTGGGTGAAAAACTGTTTTTT
abundance: few
v_gene: TRBV4-3
j_gene: TRBJ1-4
d_gene: -

CDR3aa: CASSPFGGDEQYF
CDR3nt: TGTGCCAGCAGCCCTTTCGGGGGAGACGAGCAGTACTTC
abundance: -
v_gene: TRBV11-2
j_gene: TRBJ2-7
d_gene: -

CDR3aa: CASRLKETQYF
CDR3nt: TGTGCCAGCAGACTCAAAGAGACCCAGTACTTC
abundance: -
v_gene: TRBV7-2
j_gene: TRBJ2-5
d_gene: -

CDR3aa: CASSVQGGDQLQHF
CDR3nt: TGTGCCAGCAGTGTCCAGGGAGGCGATCAGCTCCAGCATTTT
abundance: few
v_gene: TRBV2
j_gene: TRBJ1-5
d_gene: -

CDR3aa: CASSHEGYTDTQYF
CDR3nt: TGTGCCAGCAGTCACGAGGGGTACACAGATACGCAGTATTTT
abundance: few
v_gene: TRBV12-3/TRBV12-4
j_gene: TRBJ2-3
d_gene: -

CDR3aa: CASSYSASNQPQHF
CDR3nt: TGTGCCAGCAGTTACTCCGCAAGCAATCAGCCCCAGCATTTT
abundance: few
v_gene: TRBV6-5
j_gene: TRBJ1-5
d_gene: -

CDR3aa: CASSRTKPDSPYGYTF
CDR3nt: TGTGCCAGCAGTCGGACTAAGCCCGACAGCCCCTACGGCTACACCTTC
abundance: few
v_gene: TRBV6-2/TRBV6-3
j_gene: TRBJ1-2
d_gene: -

CDR3aa: CASSPLPENSPLHF
CDR3nt: TGTGCCAGCTCACCACTGCCGGAAAATTCACCCCTCCACTTT
abundance: -
v_gene: TRBV18
j_gene: TRBJ1-6
d_gene: -

CDR3aa: CAGSKDRRNYGYTF
CDR3nt: TGTGCCGGTAGTAAAGACAGACGGAACTATGGCTACACCTTC
abundance: -
v_gene: TRBV19
j_gene: TRBJ1-2
d_gene: -

CDR3aa: CASSEDRNTQYF
CDR3nt: TGCGCCAGCAGTGAGGATCGGAATACGCAGTATTTT
abundance: -
v_gene: TRBV10-2
j_gene: TRBJ2-3
d_gene: -

CDR3aa: CASSLGTSGGRGQYF
CDR3nt: TGTGCCAGCAGTTTGGGAACTAGCGGGGGTAGAGGGCAGTACTTC
abundance: few
v_gene: TRBV12-3/TRBV12-4
j_gene: TRBJ2-7
d_gene: TRBD2

CDR3aa: CASSPEGQEGKETQYF
CDR3nt: TGCGCCAGCAGCCCAGAGGGACAGGAGGGGAAAGAGACCCAGTACTTC
abundance: few
v_gene: TRBV5-1
j_gene: TRBJ2-5
d_gene: TRBD1

CDR3aa: CSARLTTGKETQYF
CDR3nt: TGCAGTGCCCGCCTCACTACGGGCAAAGAGACCCAGTACTTC
abundance: few
v_gene: TRBV20-1
j_gene: TRBJ2-5
d_gene: -

CDR3aa: CASSAIRSLGSTMVNYGYTF
CDR3nt: TGTGCCAGCAGCGCGATTCGCTCCCTAGGATCCACTATGGTTAACTATGGCTACACCTTC
abundance: -
v_gene: TRBV9
j_gene: TRBJ1-2
d_gene: -

CDR3aa: CASSRDRTRNTIYF
CDR3nt: TGTGCCAGCTCACGGGACAGGACAAGAAACACCATATATTTT
abundance: few
v_gene: TRBV18
j_gene: TRBJ1-3
d_gene: TRBD1

CDR3aa: CASSTSYLAGGSYTDTQYF
CDR3nt: TGTGCCAGCAGCACTTCGTATCTAGCGGGGGGAAGCTACACAGATACGCAGTATTTT
abundance: -
v_gene: TRBV7-8
j_gene: TRBJ2-3
d_gene: TRBD2

CDR3aa: CASSETGPHGYTF
CDR3nt: TGTGCCAGCAGCGAGACAGGGCCCCATGGCTACACCTTC
abundance: -
v_gene: TRBV9
j_gene: TRBJ1-2
d_gene: TRBD1

CDR3aa: CASSLEAGGIHTGELFF
CDR3nt: TGTGCCAGTAGTTTGGAAGCGGGAGGGATCCACACCGGGGAGCTGTTTTTT
abundance: few
v_gene: TRBV19
j_gene: TRBJ2-2
d_gene: TRBD2

CDR3aa: CASSEYVGSAQHF
CDR3nt: TGTGCCAGCAGTGAATATGTGGGTTCGGCCCAGCATTTT
abundance: few
v_gene: TRBV25-1
j_gene: TRBJ1-5
d_gene: -

CDR3aa: CSASSVVDTEAFF
CDR3nt: TGCAGTGCTAGTTCGGTGGTGGACACTGAAGCTTTCTTT
abundance: few
v_gene: TRBV20-1
j_gene: TRBJ1-1
d_gene: -

CDR3aa: CSARGPGNTIYF
CDR3nt: TGCAGTGCTAGGGGTCCTGGAAACACCATATATTTT
abundance: few
v_gene: TRBV20-1
j_gene: TRBJ1-3
d_gene: -

CDR3aa: CSARVAGVSDTQYF
CDR3nt: TGCAGTGCTAGAGTCGCGGGAGTGTCAGATACGCAGTATTTT
abundance: -
v_gene: TRBV20-1
j_gene: TRBJ2-3
d_gene: TRBD2

CDR3aa: CSVGTSGSTDTQYF
CDR3nt: TGCAGCGTAGGAACTAGCGGTAGCACAGATACGCAGTATTTT
abundance: -
v_gene: TRBV29-1
j_gene: TRBJ2-3
d_gene: TRBD2

CDR3aa: CATSRDIPGSTVADTQYF
CDR3nt: TGTGCCACCAGCAGAGACATCCCGGGATCCACCGTTGCAGATACGCAGTATTTT
abundance: few
v_gene: TRBV15
j_gene: TRBJ2-3
d_gene: -

CDR3aa: CASRPREDFNYGYTF
CDR3nt: TGTGCCAGCCGTCCCCGTGAGGACTTTAACTATGGCTACACCTTC
abundance: few
v_gene: TRBV7-9
j_gene: TRBJ1-2
d_gene: -

CDR3aa: CASSKGLGLDTQYF
CDR3nt: TGTGCCAGCAGTAAGGGACTAGGACTAGATACGCAGTATTTT
abundance: -
v_gene: TRBV6-1
j_gene: TRBJ2-3
d_gene: TRBD2

CDR3aa: CASNLLQGRGYGYTF
CDR3nt: TGTGCCAGCAACCTACTGCAGGGGCGAGGCTATGGCTACACCTTC
abundance: -
v_gene: TRBV12-3/TRBV12-4
j_gene: TRBJ1-2
d_gene: -

CDR3aa: CSATTDPGNTIYF
CDR3nt: TGCAGTGCTACGACAGATCCTGGAAACACCATATATTTT
abundance: -
v_gene: TRBV20-1
j_gene: TRBJ1-3
d_gene: -

CDR3aa: CASSYQQPYEQYF
CDR3nt: TGTGCCAGCAGTTACCAGCAGCCCTACGAGCAGTACTTC
abundance: few
v_gene: TRBV6-6
j_gene: TRBJ2-7
d_gene: -

CDR3aa: CASSLIGRLSTDTQYF
CDR3nt: TGTGCCAGCAGCTTAATAGGGAGGCTAAGCACAGATACGCAGTATTTT
abundance: -
v_gene: TRBV7-2
j_gene: TRBJ2-3
d_gene: -

CDR3aa: CSVEVRQGLNIQYF
CDR3nt: TGCAGCGTTGAGGTGCGACAGGGACTAAACATTCAGTACTTC
abundance: -
v_gene: TRBV29-1
j_gene: TRBJ2-4
d_gene: -

CDR3aa: CASSQASVDNGYTF
CDR3nt: TGTGCCAGCAGCCAAGCATCAGTAGACAACGGCTACACCTTC
abundance: -
v_gene: TRBV4-2
j_gene: TRBJ1-2
d_gene: -

CDR3aa: CSARDPQAAHGKLFF
CDR3nt: TGCAGTGCTAGAGACCCACAGGCGGCGCACGGAAAACTGTTTTTT
abundance: few
v_gene: TRBV20-1
j_gene: TRBJ1-4
d_gene: -

CDR3aa: CASSPDRGSGTQYF
CDR3nt: TGCGCCAGCAGCCCAGACAGGGGGAGTGGGACCCAGTACTTC
abundance: -
v_gene: TRBV5-1
j_gene: TRBJ2-5
d_gene: TRBD1

CDR3aa: CASSFRGQGYGYTF
CDR3nt: TGTGCCAGCAGTTTCAGGGGACAGGGCTATGGCTACACCTTC
abundance: few
v_gene: TRBV12-3/TRBV12-4
j_gene: TRBJ1-2
d_gene: TRBD1

CDR3aa: CSAATGAAVGTEAFF
CDR3nt: TGCAGTGCGGCAACAGGGGCGGCTGTAGGGACTGAAGCTTTCTTT
abundance: few
v_gene: TRBV20-1
j_gene: TRBJ1-1
d_gene: TRBD1

CDR3aa: CASSRLLAGDGTDTQYF
CDR3nt: TGTGCCAGCAGCCGCTTGCTAGCGGGGGATGGTACAGATACGCAGTATTTT
abundance: -
v_gene: TRBV12-3/TRBV12-4
j_gene: TRBJ2-3
d_gene: TRBD2

CDR3aa: CASSLVATGPSTDTQYF
CDR3nt: TGTGCCAGCAGTTTAGTCGCGACTGGCCCTAGCACAGATACGCAGTATTTT
abundance: few
v_gene: TRBV12-3/TRBV12-4
j_gene: TRBJ2-3
d_gene: -

CDR3aa: CASSRTYRGGLNTDTQYF
CDR3nt: TGCGCCAGCAGCCGGACCTACCGGGGGGGCCTTAACACAGATACGCAGTATTTT
abundance: few
v_gene: TRBV5-1
j_gene: TRBJ2-3
d_gene: TRBD2

CDR3aa: CASSLPHMTQYF
CDR3nt: TGTGCCAGCAGTTTGCCCCACATGACCCAGTACTTC
abundance: many
v_gene: TRBV12-3/TRBV12-4
j_gene: TRBJ2-5
d_gene: -

CDR3aa: CTSSPNSLYQETQYF
CDR3nt: TGTACCAGCTCACCCAATAGCCTGTACCAAGAGACCCAGTACTTC
abundance: -
v_gene: TRBV18
j_gene: TRBJ2-5
d_gene: -

CDR3aa: CASSLALGADTQYF
CDR3nt: TGTGCCAGCAGCTTAGCTCTAGGGGCCGATACGCAGTATTTT
abundance: -
v_gene: TRBV7-6
j_gene: TRBJ2-3
d_gene: -

CDR3aa: CASSPAGGVSYEQYF
CDR3nt: TGTGCCAGCAGTCCGGCAGGGGGAGTCTCCTACGAGCAGTACTTC
abundance: few
v_gene: TRBV27
j_gene: TRBJ2-7
d_gene: TRBD1

CDR3aa: CASSRSGGASTDTQYF
CDR3nt: TGTGCCAGCAGCAGAAGCGGGGGGGCTAGCACAGATACGCAGTATTTT
abundance: -
v_gene: TRBV9
j_gene: TRBJ2-3
d_gene: TRBD2

CDR3aa: CASGGATGNTIYF
CDR3nt: TGCGCCAGCGGTGGGGCGACTGGAAACACCATATATTTT
abundance: -
v_gene: TRBV5-1
j_gene: TRBJ1-3
d_gene: -

CDR3aa: CATDKIYEQYF
CDR3nt: TGTGCCACCGACAAAATCTACGAGCAGTACTTC
abundance: -
v_gene: TRBV28
j_gene: TRBJ2-7
d_gene: -